The 18 T cell receptor beta chains listed next were all sequenced from one sample in a study of blood T cell repertoires in COVID-19. Assay used: immunoSEQ multiplex PCR; TCRdb lists only in-frame clones, some missing. The sample holds around 150,000 clones, 85% to 95% seen once. The sample consisted of peripheral blood. The receptors come from a woman between 45 and 60 years old with acute or convalescent COVID-19.

Only one count was recorded for this clone. The rearrangement uses TRBV4-1 and TRBJ1-3, with D tentatively TRBD1 (5 bases). CDR1 is MGHRA and CDR2 is YSYEKL in the germline V gene. Trimming took off 7 bases at V and 0 bases at J, with 13 bases between the two ends. The CDR3 loop spans 15 amino acids. CDR3 nucleotides: TGCGCCAGCACCCTTACAGGCCACTCTGGAAACACCATATATTTT. Translation gives CASTLTGHSGNTIYF.

The sample holds a few counts of this clone. The rearrangement links TRBV15 to TRBJ2-3; weak D call: TRBD2 (5 bases). The CDR3 spans 15 residues. Trimming removed 3 bases at V and 6 bases at J, with 16 bases between. Germline CDR1 is LNHNV and CDR2 is YYDKDF (reference sequence). The CDR3 DNA is TGTGCCACCAGCAGCACTATCGGGGTCCCGGATACGCAGTATTTT. Its translation: CATSSTIGVPDTQYF.

The chain recombines TRBV4-1 with TRBJ2-3; tentatively, D is TRBD1 (6 bases). Trimming shortened V by 2 bases and J by 4 bases, and 7 bases separated the two germline ends. In germline, CDR1 is MGHRA, CDR2 YSYEKL. This CDR3 has 13 residues. The CDR3 sequence: CASSQQGPDTQYF. CDR3 DNA: TGCGCCAGCAGCCAACAGGGGCCAGATACGCAGTATTTT.

This chain joins TRBV19 and TRBJ1-4; maybe TRBD1 (6 bases). Trimming pared 4 bases from V and 8 bases from J, leaving 11 bases between. CDR1 is LNHDA, CDR2 SQIVND, per germline (reference sequence). This CDR3 has 13 residues. The CDR3 loop is CASSRQVREKLFF. The CDR3 DNA reads as TGTGCCAGTAGTAGACAGGTCCGGGAAAAACTGTTTTTT.

The gene calls are TRBV29-1 and TRBJ2-1, with TRBD2 identical over 10 bases. V gave up 4 bases and J gave up 7 bases; unmatched junction bases: 7. The length of the CDR3 is 14 residues. The germline V gene has CDR1 SQVTM and CDR2 ANQGSEA. The CDR3 coding sequence is TGCAGCGTTGCCTCGGCTAGCGGGAGTAATGAGCAGTTCTTC. It yields the protein CSVASASGSNEQFF.

CDR3 sequence (DNA): TGTGCCTGGAGGTACGGCCTGACTAGCGGGGGAACCCAAGAGACCCAGTACTTC. This codes for CAWRYGLTSGGTQETQYF. The chain links TRBV30 to TRBJ2-5, with TRBD2 identical over 12 bases. The V gene end was trimmed by 3 bases and the J gene end by 1 base; junction bases not matched to a gene: 12. Germline assignment: CDR1 GTSNPN and CDR2 SVGIG (reference sequence). This CDR3 is built from 18 residues.

This clone was counted only a few times. CDR3: CASSQDSRTGELFF. The CDR3 DNA is TGCGCCAGCAGCCAAGATTCGAGGACCGGGGAGCTGTTTTTT. The chain recombines TRBV4-3 with TRBJ2-2; D gene uncertain. The CDR3 is 14 residues long. The V gene's germline CDR1 is LGHNA and CDR2 YSLEER. V shed 0 bases and J shed 5 bases, with 7 bases lying between them.

The chain carries TRBV11-3 and TRBJ2-1; D is uncertain. Trimming removed 2 bases at V and 9 bases at J, with 11 bases between. The CDR3 extends over 13 amino acids. Germline V gene lookup returns CDR1 SGHNT and CDR2 YENEEA. Here the CDR3 reads CASSLTPISEQFF. The CDR3 DNA sequence: TGTGCCAGCAGCTTAACCCCTATTAGTGAGCAGTTCTTC. The variable domain in full, with the rest retrieved from reference TRBV11-3 and TRBJ2-1, is EAGVVQSPRYKIIEKKQPVAFWCNPISGHNTLYWYLQNLGQGPELLIRYENEEAVDDSQLPKDRFSAERLKGVDSTLKIQPAELGDSAVYLCASSLTPISEQFFGPGTRLTVL.

This clone is a singleton in its sample. The rearrangement uses TRBV19 and TRBJ1-5; no clear D. Trimming took off 5 bases at V and 9 bases at J, with 8 bases between the two ends. The germline gives CDR1 LNHDA, CDR2 SQIVND (reference sequence). This CDR3 is 11 amino acids long. CDR3 sequence reads: CASSARGPQHF. In DNA form, the CDR3 reads TGTGCCAGTAGTGCCCGGGGGCCCCAGCATTTT.

The count of this clone is one. The chain is built from TRBV9 and TRBJ1-1; D unclear. Germline-derived CDR1 and CDR2 are SGDLS and YYNGEE. The CDR3 runs to 14 residues. With 0 bases removed from V and 4 bases from J, the gap between germline ends came to 10 bases. CDR3 bases: TGTGCCAGCAGCGTAGCTCCACTCCTCACTGAAGCTTTCTTT. It translates to CASSVAPLLTEAFF.

The chain employs TRBV27 and TRBJ2-5, with 7 bases lining up with TRBD2. CDR3 size: 15 residues. Germline V gives CDR1 MNHEY, CDR2 SMNVEV (reference sequence). V lost 6 bases and J lost 0; bases outside the gene matches: 7. CDR3 coding DNA: TGTGCCAGCAGCCGGACTAGTTACTACCAAGAGACCCAGTACTTC. This translates into CASSRTSYYQETQYF.

J is TRBJ1-2 and V is TRBV9, with D possibly being TRBD1 (6 bases). CDR1 SGDLS and CDR2 YYNGEE come from the germline V gene. This CDR3 comprises 13 residues. Trimming cost V 2 bases and J 8 bases, with 13 bases left between them. CDR3 bases: TGTGCCAGCAGCGTCGGTACAGGGCCGGGCTACACCTTC. This translates into CASSVGTGPGYTF.

The chain employs TRBV2 and TRBJ2-2; TRBD1 matches at 10 bases. Germline V gene sequence: CDR1 SNHLY, CDR2 FYNNEI. V lost 3 bases and J lost 3; bases outside the gene matches: 16. This CDR3 region has 20 residues. CDR3 in amino acids: CASSDVPTRQGARDTGELFF. The CDR3 region has the DNA TGTGCCAGCAGTGATGTCCCTACTAGACAGGGGGCTCGAGACACCGGGGAGCTGTTTTTT. Variable domain in full (rest from reference TRBV2 and TRBJ2-2): EPEVTQTPSHQVTQMGQEVILRCVPISNHLYFYWYRQILGQKVEFLVSFYNNEISEKSEIFDDQFSVERPDGSNFTLKIRSTKLEDSAMYFCASSDVPTRQGARDTGELFFGEGSRLTVL.

V is TRBV7-9 and J is TRBJ1-1; D gene ambiguous. Trimming took off 5 bases at V and 1 base at J, with 11 bases between the two ends. CDR3 length: 14 amino acids. Per germline, CDR1 SEHNR and CDR2 FQNEAQ (reference sequence). The CDR3 region has the DNA TGTGCCAGCAGCCCCGCGGGCAGGAACACTGAAGCTTTCTTT. Its protein product is CASSPAGRNTEAFF.

The V gene is TRBV18, the J gene TRBJ2-3, with 7 bases lining up with TRBD2. The germline V gene encodes CDR1 KGHSH and CDR2 LQKENI. This CDR3 comprises 16 residues. J gave up 2 bases and V 0 bases, and 5 bases lay outside the gene matches. CDR3 protein: CASSPPRGLHTDTQYF. CDR3 in DNA: TGTGCCAGCTCACCACCGAGGGGACTACACACAGATACGCAGTATTTT.

This chain links TRBV3-1 (or the pseudogene TRBV3-2) with TRBJ2-7; D possibly corresponds to TRBD2 (5 bases). CDR1 is LGHDT, CDR2 YNNKEL, per germline (reference sequence). This CDR3 spans 15 amino acids. Trimming stripped 1 base from V and 6 bases from J, with 16 bases between. The CDR3 region is CASSQVFRRPGEQYF. CDR3 nucleotide sequence: TGTGCCAGCAGCCAAGTCTTTCGGAGGCCCGGCGAGCAGTACTTC.

This sequence joins TRBV30 and TRBJ1-1, with a tentative D call TRBD1 (5 bases). Trimming took 4 bases from V and 5 from J, leaving 14 bases between them. Germline lookup yields CDR1 GTSNPN and CDR2 SVGIG (reference sequence). The CDR3 covers 13 residues. The CDR3 reads CAWNTGGGTEAFF. The CDR3 region has the DNA TGTGCCTGGAATACTGGGGGAGGAACTGAAGCTTTCTTT.

This clone occurred once. The chain is built from TRBV9 and TRBJ1-1, with TRBD1 as a possible D gene (6 bases). V was shortened by 2 bases and J by 6 bases, with 23 bases between the two germline ends. CDR1 SGDLS and CDR2 YYNGEE come from the germline V gene. The CDR3 consists of 17 residues. CDR3 DNA: TGTGCCAGCAGCGTTTACCCTGGGGGGGGCCTCCATCCTGAAGCTTTCTTT. Its translation is CASSVYPGGGLHPEAFF.